This T cell receptor beta chain was recorded in a study of T cell responses to AZD1222 COVID-19 vaccine. The study, taken as a whole, reports: Spike-wide vaccine-associated CD4 TCRs dominated at 160-218 and 743-854. At baseline, just a handful of AZD1222 recipients tested seropositive. Close to half of spike-specific TCRs reportedly recognize unmutated variant regions.

V was pared by 6 bases and J by 5 bases, with 1 base of the junction left unmatched. The CDR3 sequence is 12 residues long. Per germline, CDR1 MGHDK and CDR2 SYGVNS. To note about this clone: Its matching antigen is unknown.

The repertoire was sequenced with immunoSEQ multiplex PCR; TCRdb's copy has only in-frame clones and lacks some. Among roughly 120,000 clones listed, more than 85% were seen once. Second doses at about 4 or about 12 weeks were pooled. Sequenced material: peripheral blood, taken 28 days after the second AZD1222 dose. The TCR was taken from an adult who received the AZD1222 COVID-19 vaccine. The chain links TRBV25-1 to TRBJ1-5; 7 bases line up with TRBD1. The CDR3 DNA is TGTGCCAGCAGGACAGGGTATCAGCCCCAGCATTTT. Translation: CASRTGYQPQHF.